One sample yielded the 22 T cell receptor beta chains listed below, sequenced in a study of cytomegalovirus exposure and HLA in healthy donors (dated by TCRdb to 2015 to 2018). Preparation of the library involved the immunoSEQ multiplex PCR assay. For the multiplex PCR, a mixture combining 60 forward primers for TCR Vbeta segments and 13 reverse primers for TCR Jbeta segments was used. The immuneACCESS repertoire file appears here via TCRdb, limited to in-frame rearrangements. These files lack a portion of the clones; in checked studies, under half of the deficit traces to unresolved V genes, and the cause of the others is not known. This sample's table carries around 46,000 clones. Clones ranked in the top ten supply about 1.1% of the sample. The sequenced material came from PBMCs. These receptors all stem from a middle-aged woman in good health and CMV-seronegative.

The chain carries TRBV5-1 and TRBJ1-2, with D unclear. Germline-derived CDR1 and CDR2 are SGHRS and YFSETQ. V lost 3 bases to trimming and J lost 7 bases, with 16 bases between them. This CDR3 comprises 14 residues. CDR3 nucleotides: TGCGCCAGCAGCTCCTCCGGTGTGGCGGTTGGCTACACCTTC. Translating it yields CASSSSGVAVGYTF.

The rearrangement uses TRBV6-5 and TRBJ1-5; D ambiguous. V was cut by 2 bases and J by 6 bases, with 8 bases left in between. Germline V lookup: CDR1 MNHEY, CDR2 SVGAGI. The length of the CDR3 is 13 residues. The CDR3 sequence: CASSYRESQPQHF. The CDR3 DNA reads TGTGCCAGCAGTTACCGCGAATCTCAGCCCCAGCATTTT.

This rearrangement joins TRBV27 to TRBJ2-7, with 7 bases identical to TRBD1. This CDR3 has 14 residues. The J segment lost 0 bases and the V segment lost 8 bases, leaving 7 bases of the junction unmatched. Germline V gene data show CDR1 as MNHEY and CDR2 as SMNVEV (reference sequence). The CDR3 spells CASALQGSSYEQYF. CDR3 DNA sequence: TGTGCCAGCGCCTTACAGGGGTCCTCCTACGAGCAGTACTTC.

This chain links TRBV6-5 with TRBJ2-7; the D gene is possibly TRBD2 (6 bases). This CDR3 contains 14 residues. Trimming pared 2 bases from V and 4 bases from J, leaving 12 bases between. Germline V CDR1 and CDR2: MNHEY, SVGAGI. CDR3 DNA: TGTGCCAGCAGTTACGGATGGGGGACTTACGAGCAGTACTTC. As protein: CASSYGWGTYEQYF.

The chain carries TRBV7-6 and TRBJ1-1; weak D call: TRBD1 (6 bases). The V end was cut by 5 bases, the J end by 0 bases, with 22 bases between. This CDR3 spans 18 amino acids. The germline V gene encodes CDR1 SGHVS and CDR2 FNYEAQ. CDR3 residues: CASSKVPQGRPMNTEAFF. CDR3 nucleotides: TGTGCCAGCAGCAAAGTCCCGCAGGGGCGCCCTATGAACACTGAAGCTTTCTTT. Using reference TRBV7-6 and TRBJ1-1 for the parts outside the CDR3, the full variable domain is GAGVSQSPRYKVTKRGQDVALRCDPISGHVSLYWYRQALGQGPEFLTYFNYEAQQDKSGLPNDRFSAERPEGSISTLTIQRTEQRDSAMYRCASSKVPQGRPMNTEAFFGQGTRLTVV.

J is TRBJ2-7 and V is TRBV19; 7 bases match TRBD2. Unmatched junction bases numbered 4, after V lost 5 bases and J lost 0 bases. Germline V gene data show CDR1 as LNHDA and CDR2 as SQIVND (reference sequence). This CDR3 has 14 residues. The CDR3 sequence: CASSPGGSSYEQYF. The CDR3, as DNA: TGTGCCAGTAGTCCGGGGGGAAGCTCCTACGAGCAGTACTTC.

This chain joins TRBV11-2 and TRBJ2-3, with 9 positions matching TRBD2. The CDR3 is 16 amino acids. V was pared by 3 bases and J by 5 bases, with 9 bases of the junction left unmatched. Germline loops: CDR1 SGHAT, CDR2 FQNNGV. The CDR3 nucleotides are TGTGCCAGCAGCTTTAATAGCGGGAGTTTTGGAGATACGCAGTATTTT. As protein: CASSFNSGSFGDTQYF. The full variable domain, rest sourced from reference TRBV11-2 and TRBJ2-3, is EAGVAQSPRYKIIEKRQSVAFWCNPISGHATLYWYQQILGQGPKLLIQFQNNGVVDDSQLPKDRFSAERLKGVDSTLKIQPAKLEDSAVYLCASSFNSGSFGDTQYFGPGTRLTVL.

J is TRBJ2-3 and V is TRBV10-3; unclear D gene. CDR3 size: 15 residues. Per germline, CDR1 ENHRY and CDR2 SYGVKD. V gave up 4 bases and J gave up 2 bases, with 13 bases separating them. The CDR3 sequence is CAISGSRSLTDTQYF. The CDR3 bases are TGTGCCATCAGTGGCTCTCGGAGTCTCACAGATACGCAGTATTTT.

The CDR3 region is CAWSGHRGYTF. The DNA for the CDR3 is TGTGCCTGGAGTGGGCACCGAGGCTACACCTTC. The chain recombines TRBV30 with TRBJ1-2; D call uncertain. This CDR3 has 11 residues. Trimming took 1 base from V and 8 from J, leaving 8 bases between them. Germline V gene data show CDR1 as GTSNPN and CDR2 as SVGIG (reference sequence).

The J gene is TRBJ2-7, the V gene TRBV7-2; TRBD2 is a possible D gene (5 bases). V lost 3 bases and J 4 bases, leaving 13 bases between the germline ends. CDR1 SGHTA and CDR2 FQGNSA come from the germline V gene. This CDR3 is built from 14 residues. As DNA, the CDR3 is TGTGCCAGCAGCTTCCTCGCGGGTGCTTACGAGCAGTACTTC. This codes for CASSFLAGAYEQYF.

V gene TRBV28 combines with J gene TRBJ1-3, with D unclear. This CDR3 is 15 amino acids long. Trimming cost V 7 bases and J 0 bases, with 13 bases left between them. Germline V gives CDR1 MDHEN, CDR2 SYDVKM. CDR3 nucleotide sequence: TGTGCCAGCACCCTGACCCGGGTCTCTGGAAACACCATATATTTT. Translating gives CASTLTRVSGNTIYF.

The J gene is TRBJ2-3, the V gene TRBV11-3; 8 bases agree with TRBD2. The CDR3 is 15 residues long. Losses at the gene ends were 5 bases for V and 5 bases for J; bases not matched to a gene: 9. Germline V gives CDR1 SGHNT, CDR2 YENEEA. Here the CDR3 reads CASSERVAGKDTQYF. The CDR3 region has the DNA TGTGCCAGCAGCGAACGGGTAGCGGGAAAAGATACGCAGTATTTT.

The chain couples TRBV5-4 to TRBJ1-2; weak D call: TRBD1 (5 bases). Trimming took off 4 bases at V and 8 bases at J, with 18 bases between the two ends. Germline V gives CDR1 SGHNT, CDR2 YYREEE (reference sequence). This CDR3 region has 14 residues. The CDR3 region has the DNA TGTGCCAGCAGCCCCCCGGCAGGGAACAGGGGCTACACCTTC. As protein: CASSPPAGNRGYTF. Complete variable domain (other parts from reference TRBV5-4 and TRBJ1-2): ETGVTQSPTHLIKTRGQQVTLRCSSQSGHNTVSWYQQALGQGPQFIFQYYREEENGRGNFPPRFSGLQFPNYSSELNVNALELDDSALYLCASSPPAGNRGYTFGSGTRLTVV.

The rearrangement joins TRBV6-6 to TRBJ1-4, with TRBD1 identical over 7 bases. Germline CDR1 reads MNHNY; CDR2 reads SVGAGI (reference sequence). J lost 8 bases, V lost 0 bases, and 3 bases had no gene match. This CDR3 is built from 14 residues. CDR3 region: CASSYSTGREKLFF. In nucleotides, the CDR3 is TGTGCCAGCAGTTACTCGACAGGGCGGGAAAAACTGTTTTTT.

This chain links TRBV5-4 with TRBJ2-2; no clear D gene. The germline gives CDR1 SGHNT, CDR2 YYREEE (reference sequence). The V end lost 5 bases, the J end lost 2 bases, and 13 bases lay between the germline ends. The CDR3 is 15 amino acids. This chain's CDR3 is CASREPRSNTGELFF. The CDR3 region has the DNA TGTGCCAGCAGGGAACCCAGGTCCAACACCGGGGAGCTGTTTTTT.

The chain has TRBV15 and TRBJ1-2; weak D call: TRBD1 (5 bases). V was shortened by 1 base and J by 0 bases, with 15 bases between the two germline ends. Looked up from germline, CDR1 is LNHNV and CDR2 is YYDKDF (reference sequence). The CDR3 spans 17 residues. The CDR3 region has the DNA TGTGCCACCAGCAGAGGTCAGGGCCGGAATTCTAACTATGGCTACACCTTC. Its protein is CATSRGQGRNSNYGYTF.

DNA for the CDR3: TGCGCCAGCAGCCCCTCCAGCTCCTACGAGCAGTACTTC. As protein: CASSPSSSYEQYF. This chain uses TRBV4-1 with TRBJ2-7; the D is unclear. The CDR3 runs to 13 residues. V lost 4 bases, J lost 0 bases, and 7 bases lay in between. The germline gives CDR1 MGHRA, CDR2 YSYEKL.

The CDR3 protein is CASSRGQGGTYEQYF. CDR3 in DNA: TGTGCCAGCTCACGAGGACAGGGGGGAACCTACGAGCAGTACTTC. This chain connects TRBV18 to TRBJ2-7; 10 nucleotides agree with TRBD1. The J segment lost 2 bases and the V segment lost 4 bases, leaving 5 bases of the junction unmatched. The CDR3 has 15 residues. Germline CDR1 reads KGHSH; CDR2 reads LQKENI.

V is TRBV7-6 and J is TRBJ2-5, with 10 bases aligning to TRBD2. The CDR3 is made up of 14 amino acids. The V gene's germline CDR1 is SGHVS and CDR2 FNYEAQ. V was pared by 5 bases and J by 4 bases, with 4 bases of the junction left unmatched. CDR3 loop: CASSHRLAGETQYF. CDR3 sequence (DNA): TGTGCCAGCAGCCACCGACTAGCGGGAGAGACCCAGTACTTC.

V and J are TRBV7-3 and TRBJ2-1; 12 bases agree with TRBD2. J was trimmed by 5 bases and V by 4 bases; bases with no gene match: 12. Per the germline V gene, CDR1 is SGHTA and CDR2 is FQGTGA. This CDR3 region has 18 residues. CDR3 in amino acids: CASSSPWTSGTINNEQFF. The CDR3 DNA sequence: TGTGCCAGCAGCTCCCCATGGACTAGCGGGACCATCAACAATGAGCAGTTCTTC. Full variable domain (outside the CDR3, taken from reference TRBV7-3 and TRBJ2-1): GAGVSQTPSNKVTEKGKYVELRCDPISGHTALYWYRQSLGQGPEFLIYFQGTGAADDSGLPNDRFFAVRPEGSVSTLKIQRTERGDSAVYLCASSSPWTSGTINNEQFFGPGTRLTVL.

The chain joins TRBV7-9 to TRBJ1-2; D is unresolved. V gave up 2 bases and J gave up 2 bases, with 12 bases separating them. The CDR3 is 15 amino acids. Germline V CDR1 and CDR2: SEHNR, FQNEAQ (reference sequence). CDR3 region: CASSLINDANYGYTF. The CDR3 DNA follows: TGTGCCAGCAGCTTAATAAACGATGCGAACTATGGCTACACCTTC. The whole variable domain, remainder taken from reference TRBV7-9 and TRBJ1-2, is DTGVSQNPRHKITKRGQNVTFRCDPISEHNRLYWYRQTLGQGPEFLTYFQNEAQLEKSRLLSDRFSAERPKGSFSTLEIQRTEQGDSAMYLCASSLINDANYGYTFGSGTRLTVV.

V usage is TRBV28 and J usage is TRBJ2-5, with 13 bases identical to TRBD2. The V and J ends lost 4 bases and 5 bases, in that order; junction bases with no gene match: 7. This CDR3 is built from 16 residues. Germline lookup yields CDR1 MDHEN and CDR2 SYDVKM. The CDR3, as DNA: TGTGCCAGCAGTTCAGCGACTAGCGGGAGGTCGGAGACCCAGTACTTC. As protein: CASSSATSGRSETQYF.